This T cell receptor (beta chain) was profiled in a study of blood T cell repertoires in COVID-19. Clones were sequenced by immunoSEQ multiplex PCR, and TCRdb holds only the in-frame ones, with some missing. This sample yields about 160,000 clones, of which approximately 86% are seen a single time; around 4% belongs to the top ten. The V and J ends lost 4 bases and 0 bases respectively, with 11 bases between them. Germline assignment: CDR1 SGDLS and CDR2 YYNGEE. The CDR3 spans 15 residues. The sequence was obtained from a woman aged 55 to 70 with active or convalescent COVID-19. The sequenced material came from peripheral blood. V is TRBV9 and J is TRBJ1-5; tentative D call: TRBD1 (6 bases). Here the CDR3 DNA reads TGTGCCAGCAGCAAGGACAGTTATAGCAATCAGCCCCAGCATTTT. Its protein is CASSKDSYSNQPQHF.